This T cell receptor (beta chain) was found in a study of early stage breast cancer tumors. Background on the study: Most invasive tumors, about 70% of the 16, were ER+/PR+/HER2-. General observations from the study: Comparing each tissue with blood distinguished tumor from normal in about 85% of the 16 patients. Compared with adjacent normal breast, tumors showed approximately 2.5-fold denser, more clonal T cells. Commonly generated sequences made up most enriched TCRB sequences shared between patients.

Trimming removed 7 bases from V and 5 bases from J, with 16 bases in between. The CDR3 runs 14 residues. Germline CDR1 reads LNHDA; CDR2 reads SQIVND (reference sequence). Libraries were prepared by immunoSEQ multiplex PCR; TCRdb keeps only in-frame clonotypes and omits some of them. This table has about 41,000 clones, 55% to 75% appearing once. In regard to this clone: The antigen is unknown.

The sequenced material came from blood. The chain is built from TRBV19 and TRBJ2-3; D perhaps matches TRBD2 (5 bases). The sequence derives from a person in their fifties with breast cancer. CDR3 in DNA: TGTGCCAGTACCAAGGTTCTTCGGGGAGATACGCAGTATTTT. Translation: CASTKVLRGDTQYF.